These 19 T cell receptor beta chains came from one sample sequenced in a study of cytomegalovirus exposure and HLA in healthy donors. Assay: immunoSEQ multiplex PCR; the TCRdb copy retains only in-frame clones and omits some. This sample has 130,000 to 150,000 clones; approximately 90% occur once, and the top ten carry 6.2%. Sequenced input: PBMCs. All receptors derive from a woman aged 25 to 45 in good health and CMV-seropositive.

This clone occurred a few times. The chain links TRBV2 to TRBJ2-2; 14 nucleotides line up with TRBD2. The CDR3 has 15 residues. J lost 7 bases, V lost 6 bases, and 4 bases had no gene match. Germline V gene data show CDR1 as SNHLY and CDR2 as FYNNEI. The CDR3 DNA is TGTGCCAGCAGGGGGACTAGCGGGAGAGGCGGGGAGCTGTTTTTT. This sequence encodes CASRGTSGRGGELFF. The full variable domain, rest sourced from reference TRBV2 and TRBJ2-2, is EPEVTQTPSHQVTQMGQEVILRCVPISNHLYFYWYRQILGQKVEFLVSFYNNEISEKSEIFDDQFSVERPDGSNFTLKIRSTKLEDSAMYFCASRGTSGRGGELFFGEGSRLTVL.

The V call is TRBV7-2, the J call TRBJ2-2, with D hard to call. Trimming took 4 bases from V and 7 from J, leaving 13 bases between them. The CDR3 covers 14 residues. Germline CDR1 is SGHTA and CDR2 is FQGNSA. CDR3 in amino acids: CASSSYNEVGELFF. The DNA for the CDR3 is TGTGCCAGCAGCTCCTATAATGAAGTCGGGGAGCTGTTTTTT.

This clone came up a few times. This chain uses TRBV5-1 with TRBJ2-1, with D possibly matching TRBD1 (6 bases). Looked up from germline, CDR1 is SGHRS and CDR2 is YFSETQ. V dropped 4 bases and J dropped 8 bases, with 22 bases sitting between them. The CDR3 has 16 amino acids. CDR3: CASSAQGPIRGDEQFF. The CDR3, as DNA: TGCGCCAGCAGCGCCCAGGGGCCCATAAGAGGCGATGAGCAGTTCTTC.

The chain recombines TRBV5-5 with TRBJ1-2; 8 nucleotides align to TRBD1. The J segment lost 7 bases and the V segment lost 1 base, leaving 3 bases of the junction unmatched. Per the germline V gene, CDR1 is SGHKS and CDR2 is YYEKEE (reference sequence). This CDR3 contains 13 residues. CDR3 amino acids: CASSLTGGIGYTF. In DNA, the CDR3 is TGTGCCAGCAGCTTGACAGGGGGTATTGGCTACACCTTC.

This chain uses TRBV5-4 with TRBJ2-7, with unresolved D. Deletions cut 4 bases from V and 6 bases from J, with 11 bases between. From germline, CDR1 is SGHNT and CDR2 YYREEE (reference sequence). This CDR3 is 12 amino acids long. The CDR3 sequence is CASSPHGLEQYF. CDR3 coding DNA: TGTGCCAGCAGCCCCCACGGTCTCGAGCAGTACTTC.

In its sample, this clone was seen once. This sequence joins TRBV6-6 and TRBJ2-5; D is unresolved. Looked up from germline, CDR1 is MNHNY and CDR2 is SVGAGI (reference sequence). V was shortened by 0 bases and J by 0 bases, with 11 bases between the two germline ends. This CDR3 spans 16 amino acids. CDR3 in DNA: TGTGCCAGCAGTTACTCGAGCCCCCGCTACCAAGAGACCCAGTACTTC. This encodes CASSYSSPRYQETQYF.

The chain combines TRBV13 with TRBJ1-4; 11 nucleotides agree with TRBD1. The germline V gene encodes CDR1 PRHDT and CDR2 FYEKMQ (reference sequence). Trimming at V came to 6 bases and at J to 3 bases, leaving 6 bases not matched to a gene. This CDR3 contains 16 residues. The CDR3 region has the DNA TGTGCCAGCAGTTCCCGGGACAGGGGGGCTAATGAAAAACTGTTTTTT. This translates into CASSSRDRGANEKLFF.

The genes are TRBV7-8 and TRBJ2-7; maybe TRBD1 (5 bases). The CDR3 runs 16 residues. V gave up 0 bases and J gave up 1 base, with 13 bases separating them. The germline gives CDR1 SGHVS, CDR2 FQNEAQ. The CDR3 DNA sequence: TGTGCCAGCAGCTTAGCGCAGGACACCCTTTCCTACGAGCAGTACTTC. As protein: CASSLAQDTLSYEQYF.

CDR3 sequence: CASSPLGTADEAFF. For the CDR3, the DNA is TGTGCCAGCAGTCCCCTTGGGACAGCCGATGAAGCTTTCTTT. This rearrangement joins TRBV27 to TRBJ1-1, with TRBD1 matching 7 bases. This CDR3 has 14 residues. With 5 bases clipped from V and 7 bases from J, the junction kept 10 bases outside the gene matches. From germline, CDR1 is MNHEY and CDR2 SMNVEV (reference sequence).

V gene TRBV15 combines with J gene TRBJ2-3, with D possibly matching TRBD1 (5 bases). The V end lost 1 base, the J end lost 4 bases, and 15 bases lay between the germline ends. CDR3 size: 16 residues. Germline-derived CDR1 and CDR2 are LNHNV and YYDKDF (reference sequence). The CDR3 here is CATSRGGPLVADTQYF. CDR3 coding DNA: TGTGCCACCAGCAGAGGGGGCCCCCTCGTCGCAGATACGCAGTATTTT.

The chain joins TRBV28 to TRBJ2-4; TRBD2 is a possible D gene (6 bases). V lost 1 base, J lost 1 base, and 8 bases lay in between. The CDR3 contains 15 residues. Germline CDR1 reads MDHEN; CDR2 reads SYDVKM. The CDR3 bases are TGTGCCAGCAGTTTATTTCGGGGGGCCAAAAACATTCAGTACTTC. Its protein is CASSLFRGAKNIQYF.

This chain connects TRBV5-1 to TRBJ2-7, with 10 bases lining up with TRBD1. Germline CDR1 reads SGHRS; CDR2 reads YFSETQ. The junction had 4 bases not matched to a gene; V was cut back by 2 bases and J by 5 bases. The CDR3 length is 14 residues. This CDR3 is CASSFGQGVDEQYF. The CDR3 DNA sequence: TGCGCCAGCAGCTTCGGACAGGGGGTGGACGAGCAGTACTTC.

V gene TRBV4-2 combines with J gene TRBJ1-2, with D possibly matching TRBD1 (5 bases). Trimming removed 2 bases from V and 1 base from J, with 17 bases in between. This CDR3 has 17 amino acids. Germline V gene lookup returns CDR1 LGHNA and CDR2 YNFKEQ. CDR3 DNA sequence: TGTGCCAGCAGCCAAAACGGGACTCCTAACTTTAACTATGGCTACACCTTC. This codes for CASSQNGTPNFNYGYTF.

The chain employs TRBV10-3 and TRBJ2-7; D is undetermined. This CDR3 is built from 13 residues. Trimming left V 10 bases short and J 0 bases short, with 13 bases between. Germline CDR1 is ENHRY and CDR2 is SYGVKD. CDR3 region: CATLTESSYEQYF. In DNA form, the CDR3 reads TGTGCCACCCTTACAGAGAGCTCCTACGAGCAGTACTTC.

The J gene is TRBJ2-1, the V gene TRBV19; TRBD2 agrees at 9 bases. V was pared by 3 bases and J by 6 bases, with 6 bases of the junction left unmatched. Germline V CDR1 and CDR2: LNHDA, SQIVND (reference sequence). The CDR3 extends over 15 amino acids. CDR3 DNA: TGTGCCAGTAGTATCTCGGCGGGGGGGCCCAATGAGCAGTTCTTC. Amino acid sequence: CASSISAGGPNEQFF.

The CDR3 DNA sequence: TGTGCCAGCTCACCAGGCACAGCGGGAGCAGATACGCAGTATTTT. Translating gives CASSPGTAGADTQYF. This sequence joins TRBV18 and TRBJ2-3, with TRBD2 identical over 8 bases. The CDR3 is 15 amino acids. Germline V gene data show CDR1 as KGHSH and CDR2 as LQKENI. V lost 2 bases to trimming and J lost 4 bases; unmatched junction nucleotides: 5.

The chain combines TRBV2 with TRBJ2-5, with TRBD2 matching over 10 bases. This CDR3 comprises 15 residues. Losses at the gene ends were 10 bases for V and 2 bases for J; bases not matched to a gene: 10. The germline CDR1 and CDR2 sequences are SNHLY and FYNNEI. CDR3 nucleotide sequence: TGTGCCATCAAGAGGACTAGCGGATCTCAAGAGACCCAGTACTTC. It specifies CAIKRTSGSQETQYF. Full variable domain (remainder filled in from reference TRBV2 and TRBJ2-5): EPEVTQTPSHQVTQMGQEVILRCVPISNHLYFYWYRQILGQKVEFLVSFYNNEISEKSEIFDDQFSVERPDGSNFTLKIRSTKLEDSAMYFCAIKRTSGSQETQYFGPGTRLLVL.

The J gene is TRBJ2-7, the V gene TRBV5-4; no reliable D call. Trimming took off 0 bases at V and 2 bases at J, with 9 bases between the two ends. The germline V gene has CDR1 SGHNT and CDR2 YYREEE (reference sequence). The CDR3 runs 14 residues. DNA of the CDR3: TGTGCCAGCAGCTTGGCTGGCAGTGCCTACGAGCAGTACTTC. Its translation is CASSLAGSAYEQYF.

In DNA, the CDR3 is TGTGCCAGCAGTTTTGAGCCGAGGGATCACAATGAGCAGTTCTTC. It codes for CASSFEPRDHNEQFF. The J gene is TRBJ2-1, the V gene TRBV6-5, with D perhaps TRBD2 (5 bases). CDR1 is MNHEY and CDR2 is SVGAGI in the germline V gene. V was trimmed by 4 bases and J by 5 bases, leaving 15 bases between them. The CDR3 totals 15 residues.